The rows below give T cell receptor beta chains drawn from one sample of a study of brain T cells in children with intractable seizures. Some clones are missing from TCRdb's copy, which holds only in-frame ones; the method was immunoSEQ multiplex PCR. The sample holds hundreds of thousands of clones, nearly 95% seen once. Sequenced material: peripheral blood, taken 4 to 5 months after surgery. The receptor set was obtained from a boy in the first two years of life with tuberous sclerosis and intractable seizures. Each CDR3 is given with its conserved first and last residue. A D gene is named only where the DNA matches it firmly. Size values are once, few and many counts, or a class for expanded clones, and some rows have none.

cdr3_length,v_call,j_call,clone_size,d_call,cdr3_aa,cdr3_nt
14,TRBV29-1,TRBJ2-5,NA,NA,CSVVPGPARETQYF,TGCAGCGTTGTCCCCGGACCTGCACGAGAGACCCAGTACTTC
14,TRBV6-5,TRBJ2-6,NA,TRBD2,CASGGGSGANVLTF,TGTGCCAGCGGGGGGGGCTCTGGGGCCAACGTCCTGACTTTC
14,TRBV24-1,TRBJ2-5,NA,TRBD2,CATSPREGRGAQYF,TGTGCCACCAGTCCGCGGGAGGGCCGCGGGGCCCAGTACTTC
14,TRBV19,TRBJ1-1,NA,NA,CASSIGDMNTEAFF,TGTGCCAGTAGTATTGGGGACATGAACACTGAAGCTTTCTTT
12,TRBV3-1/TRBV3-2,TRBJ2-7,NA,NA,CASSQNPYEQYF,TGTGCCAGCAGCCAAAACCCCTACGAGCAGTACTTC
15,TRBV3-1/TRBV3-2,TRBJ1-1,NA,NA,CASSPSGTADTEAFF,TGTGCCAGCAGCCCATCCGGGACTGCGGACACTGAAGCTTTCTTT
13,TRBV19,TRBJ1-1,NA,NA,CASSIEGWTEAFF,TGTGCCAGTAGTATAGAGGGGTGGACTGAAGCTTTCTTT
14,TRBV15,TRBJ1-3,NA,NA,CATSRGGIGNTIYF,TGTGCCACCAGCAGAGGGGGCATTGGAAACACCATATATTTT
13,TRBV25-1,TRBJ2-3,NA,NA,CASSQPPPDTQYF,TGTGCCAGCAGTCAGCCCCCACCAGATACGCAGTATTTT
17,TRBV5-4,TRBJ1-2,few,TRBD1,CASSKTGTGPFGYGYTF,TGTGCCAGCAGTAAAACCGGGACAGGGCCCTTCGGCTATGGCTACACCTTC
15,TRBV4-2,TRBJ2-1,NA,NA,CASSQASSLYNEQFF,TGTGCCAGCAGCCAAGCGTCTAGCTTATACAATGAGCAGTTCTTC
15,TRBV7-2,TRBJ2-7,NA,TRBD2,CASSAGLAGTYEQYF,TGTGCCAGCAGCGCCGGACTAGCGGGAACCTACGAGCAGTACTTC
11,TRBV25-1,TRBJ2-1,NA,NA,CASSQTPEQFF,TGTGCCAGCAGTCAAACCCCCGAGCAGTTCTTC
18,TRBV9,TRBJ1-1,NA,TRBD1,CASSALRQGRSLNTEAFF,TGTGCCAGCAGCGCCCTTAGACAGGGGAGGAGTTTGAACACTGAAGCTTTCTTT
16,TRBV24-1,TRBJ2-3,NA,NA,CATSDLKGRGTDTQYF,TGTGCCACCAGTGATTTGAAGGGGCGCGGCACAGATACGCAGTATTTT
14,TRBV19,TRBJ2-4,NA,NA,CASSNTKRRNIQYF,TGTGCCAGTAGTAATACGAAAAGGAGAAACATTCAGTACTTC
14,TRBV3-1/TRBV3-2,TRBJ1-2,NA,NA,CASSQDPRGSGYTF,TGTGCCAGCAGCCAAGATCCGAGAGGGAGCGGCTACACCTTC
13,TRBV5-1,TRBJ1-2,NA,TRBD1,CASRAGGAYGYTF,TGCGCCAGCAGAGCAGGGGGTGCCTATGGCTACACCTTC
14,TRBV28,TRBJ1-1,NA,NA,CASSPPTPNTEAFF,TGTGCCAGCAGTCCCCCGACACCGAACACTGAAGCTTTCTTT
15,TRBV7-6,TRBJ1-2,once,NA,CASSPKGVMAYGYTF,TGTGCCAGCAGCCCCAAAGGGGTAATGGCGTATGGCTACACCTTC
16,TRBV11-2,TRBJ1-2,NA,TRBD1,CASRLIKTGARNGYTF,TGTGCCAGCAGGCTTATCAAGACAGGGGCCCGGAATGGCTACACCTTC
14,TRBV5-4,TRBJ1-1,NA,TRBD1,CASSLRQGDTEAFF,TGTGCCAGCAGCTTAAGACAGGGTGACACTGAAGCTTTCTTT
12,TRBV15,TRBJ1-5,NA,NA,CATSRGGQPQHF,TGTGCCACCAGCAGAGGAGGTCAGCCCCAGCATTTT
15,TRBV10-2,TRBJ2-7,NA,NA,CASSVEGLYSYEQYF,TGCGCCAGCAGTGTAGAGGGACTCTACTCCTACGAGCAGTACTTC
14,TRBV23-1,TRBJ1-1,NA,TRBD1,CASSHPRQGTEAFF,TGCGCCAGCAGTCACCCTAGACAGGGCACTGAAGCTTTCTTT
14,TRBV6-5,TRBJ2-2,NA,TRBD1,CASSYYGQAGELFF,TGTGCCAGCAGTTATTACGGACAGGCCGGGGAGCTGTTTTTT
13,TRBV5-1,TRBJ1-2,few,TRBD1,CASSLQGNYGYTF,TGCGCCAGCAGCTTACAGGGGAACTATGGCTACACCTTC